Included here is one T cell receptor (beta chain) sequence, with context. Its specificity is unknown. These data belong to a study of cytotoxic CD8 clonotypes in ibrutinib-treated CLL. The wider study: On average, each sample had about 250,000 productive templates and tens of thousands of productive rearrangements. Study-level findings and limits: Having risen at ibrutinib response, clonality had fallen back toward baseline by progression.

Between the trimmed V and J ends, which lost 5 bases and 0 bases, there was a span of 15 bases. The CDR3 has 16 residues. The germline V gene has CDR1 SEHNR and CDR2 FQNEAQ (reference sequence). Deep sequencing aimed at 1 in 200,000 to 1 in 1 million T cells' resolution. This table comes from immunoSEQ multiplex PCR, and its TCRdb copy is limited to in-frame clones, with some not included. The sample records roughly 180,000 clones, approximately 84% being singletons. The clonotype comes from a human donor with chronic lymphocytic leukemia. The chain couples TRBV7-9 to TRBJ2-3; perhaps TRBD2 as D (7 bases). Sequencing used PBMCs, obtained after 24 months of ibrutinib treatment. Here the CDR3 DNA reads TGTGCCAGCAGCCGCGTGGGGGGGGCGAGCACAGATACGCAGTATTTT. It translates to CASSRVGGASTDTQYF. The full variable domain, with the rest looked up from reference TRBV7-9 and TRBJ2-3, is DTGVSQNPRHKITKRGQNVTFRCDPISEHNRLYWYRQTLGQGPEFLTYFQNEAQLEKSRLLSDRFSAERPKGSFSTLEIQRTEQGDSAMYLCASSRVGGASTDTQYFGPGTRLTVL.